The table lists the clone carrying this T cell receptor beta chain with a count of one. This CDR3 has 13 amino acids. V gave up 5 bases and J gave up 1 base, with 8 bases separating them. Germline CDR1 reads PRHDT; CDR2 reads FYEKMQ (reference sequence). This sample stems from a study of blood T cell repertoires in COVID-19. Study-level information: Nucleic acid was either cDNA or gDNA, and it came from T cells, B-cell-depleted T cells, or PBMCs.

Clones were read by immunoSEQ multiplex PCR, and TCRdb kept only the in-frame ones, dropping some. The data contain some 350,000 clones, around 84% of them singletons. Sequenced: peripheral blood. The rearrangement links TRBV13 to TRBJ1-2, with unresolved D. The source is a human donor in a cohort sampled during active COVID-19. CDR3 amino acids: CASSPGINYGYTF. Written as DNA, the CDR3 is TGTGCCAGCAGCCCCGGGATTAACTATGGCTACACCTTC.